This is a list of T cell receptor beta chains from one sample in a study of T cells after yellow fever vaccination. TCRdb re-derived calls from the 5' RACE reads in MiXCR, one entry per CDR3 protein. There are roughly 28,000 distinct CDR3 sequences in the sample; 4.5% occur only once, and around 35% lies in the top ten. The material was PBMCs, either bulk or a sorted T-cell subset (CD4+, CD8+, memory, or dextramer-sorted; not recorded which), obtained on the day of the yellow fever booster vaccination. These receptors were collected from a man younger than 30 who received the YFV17D yellow fever vaccine. Each CDR3 is given with its conserved first and last residue. The D gene is left open where the match is weak. Size tells how often a clone was seen (once, few, many) or the class of an expanded clone, and some rows leave it out.

V,size,J,D,CDR3,DNA
TRBV12-3/TRBV12-4,many,TRBJ1-1,.,CASSPLGGTEAFF,TGTGCCAGCAGCCCCCTAGGCGGGACTGAAGCTTTCTTT
TRBV6-6,many,TRBJ1-5,TRBD1,CATLTPSGWGSPGQGLQPQHF,TGTGCCACCCTGACACCGTCCGGATGGGGTAGCCCGGGACAGGGATTACAGCCCCAGCATTTT
TRBV20-1,many,TRBJ1-2,.,CSAEAGVHYGYTF,TGCAGTGCCGAAGCCGGGGTTCACTATGGCTACACCTTC
TRBV27,.,TRBJ1-1,TRBD1,CASSATGTGVPEAFF,TGTGCCAGCAGTGCCACCGGGACAGGGGTCCCTGAAGCTTTCTTT
TRBV20-1,many,TRBJ2-1,TRBD2,CSVRTSGYNEQFF,TGCAGTGTGCGGACTAGCGGGTACAATGAGCAGTTCTTC
TRBV12-3/TRBV12-4,many,TRBJ2-2,.,CASSLVRGELFF,TGTGCCAGCAGTTTAGTCCGGGGGGAGCTGTTTTTT
TRBV5-1,many,TRBJ1-6,TRBD1,CASSTRTGSDSPLHF,TGCGCCAGCAGCACCAGGACAGGATCGGATTCACCCCTCCACTTT
TRBV24-1,many,TRBJ1-1,.,CATSDDGIGAFF,TGTGCCACCAGTGATGATGGGATAGGAGCTTTCTTT
TRBV20-1,many,TRBJ1-1,.,CSGRDGGQWTEAFF,TGCAGTGGCAGGGACGGCGGCCAATGGACTGAAGCTTTCTTT
TRBV29-1,many,TRBJ2-5,TRBD2,CSVDNIAGETQYF,TGCAGCGTTGACAATATAGCGGGAGAGACCCAGTACTTC
TRBV20-1,many,TRBJ1-1,.,CSAPNGRGRNTEAFF,TGCAGTGCCCCCAACGGTAGGGGCCGGAACACTGAAGCTTTCTTT
TRBV5-1,many,TRBJ2-1,.,CASSLRPDLSYNEQFF,TGCGCCAGCAGCTTGCGTCCTGACCTCTCCTACAATGAGCAGTTCTTC
TRBV20-1,many,TRBJ2-5,.,CSARSGAPQETQYF,TGCAGTGCTAGATCAGGGGCCCCCCAAGAGACCCAGTACTTC
TRBV27,many,TRBJ2-3,.,CASSLEGLGTQYF,TGTGCCAGCAGTTTAGAGGGGTTGGGTACGCAGTATTTT
TRBV2,few,TRBJ1-2,.,CASSEGRGAHGYTF,TGTGCCAGCAGTGAAGGGCGGGGGGCCCATGGCTACACCTTC
TRBV20-1,many,TRBJ2-7,.,CSATYSVYEQYF,TGCAGTGCTACTTACAGCGTCTACGAGCAGTACTTC
TRBV7-9,many,TRBJ2-5,.,CASGLPTQVTQYF,TGTGCCAGCGGACTACCGACCCAAGTGACCCAGTACTTC
TRBV19,few,TRBJ1-2,.,CASGGRLTSYGYTF,TGTGCCAGTGGGGGCAGACTTACCAGCTATGGCTACACCTTC
TRBV7-9,many,TRBJ2-5,TRBD1,CASTPGQGFVRRETQYF,TGTGCCAGCACACCGGGACAGGGCTTTGTTCGGCGGGAGACCCAGTACTTC
TRBV6-1,many,TRBJ2-1,TRBD1,CASTRRPGQGSREQFF,TGTGCCAGCACCCGACGGCCGGGACAGGGCTCTCGGGAGCAGTTCTTC
TRBV6-5,many,TRBJ2-3,.,CASRIGGTDTQYF,TGTGCCAGCAGGATTGGGGGCACAGATACGCAGTATTTT
TRBV24-1,many,TRBJ2-7,.,CATSTGAISSYEQYF,TGTGCCACCAGTACCGGGGCCATAAGCTCCTACGAGCAGTACTTC
TRBV7-6,many,TRBJ2-3,TRBD1,CASSLGTGRFTDTQYF,TGTGCCAGCAGCTTAGGGACAGGGCGGTTTACAGATACGCAGTATTTT
TRBV5-1,many,TRBJ2-3,.,CASSLELGRDTQYF,TGCGCCAGCAGCTTGGAGCTAGGAAGGGATACGCAGTATTTT